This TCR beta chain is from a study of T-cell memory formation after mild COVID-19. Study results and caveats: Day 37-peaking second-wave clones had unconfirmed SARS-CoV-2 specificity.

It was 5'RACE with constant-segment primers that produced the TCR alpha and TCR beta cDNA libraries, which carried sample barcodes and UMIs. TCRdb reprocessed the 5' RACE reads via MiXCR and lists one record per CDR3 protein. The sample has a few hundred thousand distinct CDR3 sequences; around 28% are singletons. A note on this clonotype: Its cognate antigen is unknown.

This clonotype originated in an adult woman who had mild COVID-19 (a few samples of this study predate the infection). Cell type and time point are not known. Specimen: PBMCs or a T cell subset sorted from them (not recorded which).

CDR3 amino acids: CASSLGGSRSEQYF. DNA for the CDR3: TGCGCCAGCAGCTTGGGCGGGAGTCGTAGCGAGCAGTACTTC. V gene TRBV5-1 combines with J gene TRBJ2-7, with 7 bases that match TRBD2. The germline gives CDR1 SGHRS, CDR2 YFSETQ. V shed 0 bases, J shed 6 bases, and the junction held 6 bases outside the gene matches. This CDR3 comprises 14 residues.